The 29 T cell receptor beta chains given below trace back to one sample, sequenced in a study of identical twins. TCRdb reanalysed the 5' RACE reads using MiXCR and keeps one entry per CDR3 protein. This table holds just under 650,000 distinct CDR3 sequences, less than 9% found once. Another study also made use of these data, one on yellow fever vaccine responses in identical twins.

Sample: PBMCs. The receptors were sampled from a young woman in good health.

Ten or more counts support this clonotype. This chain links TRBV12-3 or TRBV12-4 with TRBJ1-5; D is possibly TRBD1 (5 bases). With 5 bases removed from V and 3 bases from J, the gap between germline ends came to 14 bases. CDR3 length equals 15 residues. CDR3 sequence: CASSPPGGFNQPQHF. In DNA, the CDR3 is TGTGCCAGCAGTCCACCCGGGGGGTTCAATCAGCCCCAGCATTTT.

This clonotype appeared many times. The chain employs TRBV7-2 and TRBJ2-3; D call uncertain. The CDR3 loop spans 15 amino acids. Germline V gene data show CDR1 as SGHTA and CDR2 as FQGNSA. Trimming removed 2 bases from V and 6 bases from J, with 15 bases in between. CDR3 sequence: CASSLLGYHMDTQYF. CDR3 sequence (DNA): TGTGCCAGCAGCTTATTGGGGTACCACATGGATACGCAGTATTTT.

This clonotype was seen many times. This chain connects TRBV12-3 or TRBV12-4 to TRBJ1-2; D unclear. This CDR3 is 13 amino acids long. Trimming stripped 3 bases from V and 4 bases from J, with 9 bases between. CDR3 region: CASSLPGSYGYTF. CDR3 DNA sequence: TGTGCCAGCAGTTTGCCGGGGAGCTATGGCTACACCTTC.

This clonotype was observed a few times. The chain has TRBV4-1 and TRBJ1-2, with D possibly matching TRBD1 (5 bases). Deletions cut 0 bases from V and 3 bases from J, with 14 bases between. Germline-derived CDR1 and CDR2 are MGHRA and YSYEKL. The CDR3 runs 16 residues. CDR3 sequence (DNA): TGCGCCAGCAGCCAAGATCGGGGAAGGGGATACTATGGCTACACCTTC. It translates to CASSQDRGRGYYGYTF.

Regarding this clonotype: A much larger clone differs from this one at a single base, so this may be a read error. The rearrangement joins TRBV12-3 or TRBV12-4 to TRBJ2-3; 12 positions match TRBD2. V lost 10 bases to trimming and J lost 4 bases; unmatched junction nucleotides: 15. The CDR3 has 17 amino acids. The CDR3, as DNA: TGTGCCATCAGCCCTAGGACTAGCGGGACCGCCCCAGATACGCAGTATTTT. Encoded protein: CAISPRTSGTAPDTQYF.

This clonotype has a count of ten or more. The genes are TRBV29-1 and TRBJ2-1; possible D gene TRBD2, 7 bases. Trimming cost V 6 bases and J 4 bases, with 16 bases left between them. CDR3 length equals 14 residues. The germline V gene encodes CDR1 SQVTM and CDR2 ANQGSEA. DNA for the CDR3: TGCAGCGTGGGGGGGCACTGGGCTTACAATGAGCAGTTCTTC. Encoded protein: CSVGGHWAYNEQFF.

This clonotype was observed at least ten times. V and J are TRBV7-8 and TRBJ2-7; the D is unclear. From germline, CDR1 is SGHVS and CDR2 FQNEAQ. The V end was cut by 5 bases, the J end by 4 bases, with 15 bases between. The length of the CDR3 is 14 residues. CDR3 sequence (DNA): TGTGCCAGCAGCATACCAGTGGATCCGTACGAGCAGTACTTC. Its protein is CASSIPVDPYEQYF.

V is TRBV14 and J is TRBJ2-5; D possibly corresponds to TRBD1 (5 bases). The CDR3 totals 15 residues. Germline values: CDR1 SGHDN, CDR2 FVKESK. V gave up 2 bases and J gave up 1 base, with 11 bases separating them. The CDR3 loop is CASSQSDRTQETQYF. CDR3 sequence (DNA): TGTGCCAGCAGCCAATCAGACAGAACCCAAGAGACCCAGTACTTC.

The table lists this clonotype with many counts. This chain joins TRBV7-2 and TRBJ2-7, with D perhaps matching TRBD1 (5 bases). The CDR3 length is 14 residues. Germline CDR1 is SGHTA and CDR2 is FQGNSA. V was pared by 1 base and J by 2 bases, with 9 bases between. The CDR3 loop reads CASSLGGLTYEQYV. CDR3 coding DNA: TGTGCCAGCAGCTTAGGGGGCTTAACCTACGAGCAGTACGTC.

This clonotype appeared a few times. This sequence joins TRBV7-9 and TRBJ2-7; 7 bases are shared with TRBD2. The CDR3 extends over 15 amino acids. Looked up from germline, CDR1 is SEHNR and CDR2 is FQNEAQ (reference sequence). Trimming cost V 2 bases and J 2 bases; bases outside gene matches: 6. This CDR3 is CASSLLPGGTYEQYF. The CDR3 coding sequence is TGTGCCAGCAGCTTATTACCGGGAGGTACCTACGAGCAGTACTTC. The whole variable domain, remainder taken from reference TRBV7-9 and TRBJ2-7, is DTGVSQNPRHKITKRGQNVTFRCDPISEHNRLYWYRQTLGQGPEFLTYFQNEAQLEKSRLLSDRFSAERPKGSFSTLEIQRTEQGDSAMYLCASSLLPGGTYEQYFGPGTRLTVT.

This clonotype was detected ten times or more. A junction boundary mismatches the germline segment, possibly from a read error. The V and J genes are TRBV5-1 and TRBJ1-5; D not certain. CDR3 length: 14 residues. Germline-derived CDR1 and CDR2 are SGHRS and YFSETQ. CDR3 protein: CASSPGDSNQPQHF. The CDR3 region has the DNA TGTGCCAGCAGCCCCGGGGATAGCAATCAGCCCCAGCATTTT.

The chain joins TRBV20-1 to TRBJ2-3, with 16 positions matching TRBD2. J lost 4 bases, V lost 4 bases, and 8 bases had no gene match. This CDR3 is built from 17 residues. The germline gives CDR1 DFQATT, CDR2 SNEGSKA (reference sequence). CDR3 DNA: TGCAGTGCTAAACCGGGACTAGCGGGAGGGTATTCAGATACGCAGTATTTT. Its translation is CSAKPGLAGGYSDTQYF.

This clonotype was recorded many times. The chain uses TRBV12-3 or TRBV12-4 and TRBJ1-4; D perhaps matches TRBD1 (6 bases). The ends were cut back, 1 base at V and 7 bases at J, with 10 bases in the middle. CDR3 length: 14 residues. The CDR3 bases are TGTGCCAGCAGTTTAGTGGGGGCAAGTGAAAAACTGTTTTTT. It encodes CASSLVGASEKLFF.

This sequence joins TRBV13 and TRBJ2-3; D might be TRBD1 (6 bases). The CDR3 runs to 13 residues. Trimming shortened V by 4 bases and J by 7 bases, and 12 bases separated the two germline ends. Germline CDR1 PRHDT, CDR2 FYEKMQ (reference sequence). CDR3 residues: CASSSPQGHTQYF. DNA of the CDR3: TGTGCCAGCAGCTCGCCTCAGGGGCATACGCAGTATTTT.

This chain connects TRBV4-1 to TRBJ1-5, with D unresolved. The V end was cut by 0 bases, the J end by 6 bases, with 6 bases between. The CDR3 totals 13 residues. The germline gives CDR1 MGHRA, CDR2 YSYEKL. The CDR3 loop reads CASSQEGIQPQHF. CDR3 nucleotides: TGCGCCAGCAGCCAAGAGGGGATTCAGCCCCAGCATTTT.

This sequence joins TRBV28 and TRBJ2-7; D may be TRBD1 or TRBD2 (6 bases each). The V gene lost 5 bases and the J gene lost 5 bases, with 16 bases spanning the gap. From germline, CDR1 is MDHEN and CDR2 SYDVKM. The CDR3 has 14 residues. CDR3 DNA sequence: TGTGCCAGCAGTAGAGGGGGGATAAAGAACGAGCAGTACGTC. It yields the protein CASSRGGIKNEQYV.

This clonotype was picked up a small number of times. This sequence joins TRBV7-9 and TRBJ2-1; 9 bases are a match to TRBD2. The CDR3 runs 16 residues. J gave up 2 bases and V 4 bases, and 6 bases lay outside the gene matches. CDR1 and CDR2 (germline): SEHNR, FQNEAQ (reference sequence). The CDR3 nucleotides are TGTGCCAGCAGCTCTCCCGGACTAGCGACCTACAATGAGCAGTTCTTC. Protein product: CASSSPGLATYNEQFF.

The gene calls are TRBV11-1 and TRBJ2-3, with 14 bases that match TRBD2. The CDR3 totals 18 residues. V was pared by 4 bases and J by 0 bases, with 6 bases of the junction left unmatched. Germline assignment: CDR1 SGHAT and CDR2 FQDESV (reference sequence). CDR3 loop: CASSSKGTSGSSTDTQYF. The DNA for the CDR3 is TGTGCCAGCAGCTCGAAAGGGACTAGCGGGAGCAGCACAGATACGCAGTATTTT. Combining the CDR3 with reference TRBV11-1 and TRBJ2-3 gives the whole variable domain EAEVAQSPRYKITEKSQAVAFWCDPISGHATLYWYRQILGQGPELLVQFQDESVVDDSQLPKDRFSAERLKGVDSTLKIQPAELGDSAMYLCASSSKGTSGSSTDTQYFGPGTRLTVL.

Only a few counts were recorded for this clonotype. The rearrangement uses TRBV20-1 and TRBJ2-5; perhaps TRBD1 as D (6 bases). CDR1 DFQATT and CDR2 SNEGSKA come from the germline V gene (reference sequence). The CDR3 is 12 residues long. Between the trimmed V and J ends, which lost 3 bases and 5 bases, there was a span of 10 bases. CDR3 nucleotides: TGCAGTGCTAGCACAGGGTTGGAGACCCAGTACTTC. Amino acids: CSASTGLETQYF.

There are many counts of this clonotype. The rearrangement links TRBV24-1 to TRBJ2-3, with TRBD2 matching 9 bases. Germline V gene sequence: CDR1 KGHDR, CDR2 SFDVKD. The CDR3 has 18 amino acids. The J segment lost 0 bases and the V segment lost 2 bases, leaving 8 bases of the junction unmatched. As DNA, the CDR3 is TGTGCCACCAGTGATTCTCTCCTAGCGGGGCTTAGCACAGATACGCAGTATTTT. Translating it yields CATSDSLLAGLSTDTQYF.

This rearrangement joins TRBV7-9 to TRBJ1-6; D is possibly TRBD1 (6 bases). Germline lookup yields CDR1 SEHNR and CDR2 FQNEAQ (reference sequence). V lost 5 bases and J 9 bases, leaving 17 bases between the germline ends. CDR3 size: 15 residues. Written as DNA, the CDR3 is TGTGCCAGCAGCCCCGATTTAGGGGGTAGTTCACCCCTCCACTTT. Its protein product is CASSPDLGGSSPLHF.

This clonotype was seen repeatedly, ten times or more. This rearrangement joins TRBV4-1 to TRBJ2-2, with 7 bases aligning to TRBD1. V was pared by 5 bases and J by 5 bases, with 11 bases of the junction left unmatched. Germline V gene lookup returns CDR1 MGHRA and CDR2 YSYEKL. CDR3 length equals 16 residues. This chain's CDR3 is CASSRTGARLTGELFF. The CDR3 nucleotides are TGCGCCAGCAGCAGAACAGGGGCTCGGTTGACCGGGGAGCTGTTTTTT.

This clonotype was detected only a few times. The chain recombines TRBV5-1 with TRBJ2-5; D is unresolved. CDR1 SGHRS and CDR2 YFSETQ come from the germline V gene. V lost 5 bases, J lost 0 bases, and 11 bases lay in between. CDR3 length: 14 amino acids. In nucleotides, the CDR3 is TGCGCCAGCAGTCCCGGCCTGTACCAAGAGACCCAGTACTTC. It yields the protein CASSPGLYQETQYF.

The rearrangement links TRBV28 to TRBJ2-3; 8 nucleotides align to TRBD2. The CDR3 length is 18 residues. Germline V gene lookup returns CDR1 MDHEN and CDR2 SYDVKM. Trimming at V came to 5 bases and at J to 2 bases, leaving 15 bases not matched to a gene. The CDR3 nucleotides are TGTGCCAGCAGTCCCCTCGTGTTGCGGGGGGAGTTCACAGATACGCAGTATTTT. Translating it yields CASSPLVLRGEFTDTQYF.

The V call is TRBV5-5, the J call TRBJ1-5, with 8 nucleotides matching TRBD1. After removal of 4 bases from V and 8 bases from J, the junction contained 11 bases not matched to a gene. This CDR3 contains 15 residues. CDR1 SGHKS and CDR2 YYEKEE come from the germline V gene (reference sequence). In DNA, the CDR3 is TGTGCCAGCAGCGGAACCGGGACAGGAGGAGAGCCCCAGCATTTT. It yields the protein CASSGTGTGGEPQHF.

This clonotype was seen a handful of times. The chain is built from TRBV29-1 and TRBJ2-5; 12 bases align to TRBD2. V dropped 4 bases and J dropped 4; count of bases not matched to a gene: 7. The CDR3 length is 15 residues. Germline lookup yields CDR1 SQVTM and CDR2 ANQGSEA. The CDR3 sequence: CSVGPRTSGIETQYF. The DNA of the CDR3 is TGCAGCGTTGGCCCCCGGACTAGCGGGATAGAGACCCAGTACTTC.

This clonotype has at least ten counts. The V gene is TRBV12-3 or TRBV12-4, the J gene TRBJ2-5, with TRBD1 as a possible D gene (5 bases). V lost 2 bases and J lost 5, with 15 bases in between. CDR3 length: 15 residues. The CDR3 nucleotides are TGTGCCAGCAGTTTAAGACAGCCAAACTCGGAGACCCAGTACTTC. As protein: CASSLRQPNSETQYF.

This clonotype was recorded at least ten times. DNA of the CDR3: TGTGCCAGCAGCCACTCGCCCGGTAGCTCCTACGAGCAGTACTTC. Its protein product is CASSHSPGSSYEQYF. The rearrangement uses TRBV3-1 and TRBJ2-7, with D unclear. V was shortened by 3 bases and J by 0 bases, with 12 bases between the two germline ends. Looked up from germline, CDR1 is LGHDT and CDR2 is YNNKEL (reference sequence). This CDR3 spans 15 amino acids.

In DNA form, the CDR3 reads TGTGCCACCACCACGATCGGGACAGGGGTCTACAATGAGCAGTTCTTC. Amino acid sequence: CATTTIGTGVYNEQFF. J is TRBJ2-1 and V is TRBV15, with 10 bases identical to TRBD1. The ends lost 7 bases at V and 3 bases at J; junction bases unmatched: 9. CDR3 size: 16 residues. In germline, CDR1 is LNHNV, CDR2 YYDKDF (reference sequence).